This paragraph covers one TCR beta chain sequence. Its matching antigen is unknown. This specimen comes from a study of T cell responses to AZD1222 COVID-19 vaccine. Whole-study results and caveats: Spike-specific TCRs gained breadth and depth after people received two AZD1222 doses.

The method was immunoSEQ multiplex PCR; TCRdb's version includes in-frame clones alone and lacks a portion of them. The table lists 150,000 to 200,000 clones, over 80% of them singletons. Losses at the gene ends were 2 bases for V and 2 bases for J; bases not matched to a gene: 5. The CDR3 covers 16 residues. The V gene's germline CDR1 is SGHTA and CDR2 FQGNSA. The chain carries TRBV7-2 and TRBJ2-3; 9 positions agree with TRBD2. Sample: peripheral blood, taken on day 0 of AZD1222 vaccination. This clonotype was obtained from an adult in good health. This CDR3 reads CASSLRLAGLTDTQYF. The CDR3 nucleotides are TGTGCCAGCAGCTTAAGGCTAGCGGGACTCACAGATACGCAGTATTTT.